Listed here are 31 T cell receptor beta chains from one sample, sequenced in a study of T cell responses to AZD1222 COVID-19 vaccine. Some clones are missing from TCRdb's copy, which holds only in-frame ones; the method was immunoSEQ multiplex PCR. The sample has 100,000 to 120,000 clones; 85% to 95% are singletons. Sample: peripheral blood, taken on day 0 of AZD1222 vaccination. The receptors come from an adult in good health.

The chain combines TRBV6-5 with TRBJ2-7; TRBD1 is a possible D gene (6 bases). This CDR3 has 14 amino acids. Germline values: CDR1 MNHEY, CDR2 SVGAGI. V was cut by 6 bases and J by 5 bases, with 17 bases left in between. This chain's CDR3 is CASSNKDRYNEQYF. The CDR3 region has the DNA TGTGCCAGCAGCAATAAAGACAGGTACAACGAGCAGTACTTC.

The rearrangement links TRBV27 to TRBJ1-2; D is unclear. Germline V gene data show CDR1 as MNHEY and CDR2 as SMNVEV (reference sequence). There are 12 residues in the CDR3. V lost 6 bases and J 4 bases, leaving 9 bases between the germline ends. CDR3 sequence reads: CASRRVGYGYTF. The CDR3 nucleotides are TGTGCCAGCAGAAGGGTAGGCTATGGCTACACCTTC.

This chain links TRBV23-1 with TRBJ1-1; no reliable D call. TRBV23-1 is noted as an ORF with a role that remains uncertain. This CDR3 spans 10 amino acids. Trimming shortened V by 11 bases and J by 6 bases, and 10 bases separated the two germline ends. The CDR3 DNA sequence: TGCGCCGGAAGGGAGCCTGAAGCTTTCTTT. Translation gives CAGREPEAFF.

This rearrangement joins TRBV18 to TRBJ1-4, with TRBD1 matching 8 bases. V lost 5 bases to trimming and J lost 5 bases; unmatched junction nucleotides: 1. The CDR3 runs 13 residues. Germline CDR1 KGHSH, CDR2 LQKENI. Here the CDR3 DNA reads TGTGCCAGCTCAAGGACAGGGAATGAAAAACTGTTTTTT. It yields the protein CASSRTGNEKLFF.

The gene calls are TRBV19 and TRBJ1-3, with D perhaps TRBD1 (5 bases). The germline V and J ends were trimmed by 7 bases and 0 bases, with 13 bases remaining between them. Germline V gene sequence: CDR1 LNHDA, CDR2 SQIVND (reference sequence). CDR3 length equals 15 residues. The CDR3 loop is CASKAQGYSGNTIYF. The CDR3 nucleotides read TGTGCCAGTAAGGCCCAGGGCTACTCTGGAAACACCATATATTTT.

The chain recombines TRBV5-6 with TRBJ1-5, with D tentatively TRBD1 (5 bases). V lost 3 bases and J 0 bases, leaving 16 bases between the germline ends. There are 17 residues in the CDR3. In germline, CDR1 is SGHDT, CDR2 YYEEEE. Here the CDR3 reads CASSYKGRGYSNQPQHF. The DNA of the CDR3 is TGTGCCAGCAGCTACAAGGGGAGGGGATATAGCAATCAGCCCCAGCATTTT.

CDR3 coding DNA: TGTGCCAGCAGCCAAGGGACAGGGGGCGCGAATAGCAATCAGCCCCAGCATTTT. It is translated as CASSQGTGGANSNQPQHF. The chain is built from TRBV3-1 (or the pseudogene TRBV3-2) and TRBJ1-5; 11 positions match TRBD1. The ends lost 1 base at V and 0 bases at J; junction bases unmatched: 5. The germline V gene has CDR1 LGHDT and CDR2 YNNKEL (reference sequence). The CDR3 contains 18 residues.

In its sample, this clone was seen once. The chain combines TRBV18 with TRBJ2-2, with D possibly matching TRBD1 (5 bases). Trimming pared 5 bases from V and 1 base from J, leaving 8 bases between. The CDR3 runs to 14 residues. Germline V gives CDR1 KGHSH, CDR2 LQKENI. CDR3 amino acids: CASSEQENTGELFF. Here the CDR3 DNA reads TGTGCCAGCTCAGAACAGGAGAACACCGGGGAGCTGTTTTTT.

This chain joins TRBV18 and TRBJ2-7, with 8 bases aligning to TRBD1. V lost 2 bases to trimming and J lost 5 bases; unmatched junction nucleotides: 11. This CDR3 has 16 amino acids. The germline gives CDR1 KGHSH, CDR2 LQKENI. CDR3 in amino acids: CASSPAEGQGVDEQYF. Here the CDR3 DNA reads TGTGCCAGCTCACCAGCAGAAGGACAGGGAGTGGACGAGCAGTACTTC. The whole variable domain, filled in from reference TRBV18 and TRBJ2-7, reads NAGVMQNPRHLVRRRGQEARLRCSPMKGHSHVYWYRQLPEEGLKFMVYLQKENIIDESGMPKERFSAEFPKEGPSILRIQQVVRGDSAAYFCASSPAEGQGVDEQYFGPGTRLTVT.

A remark on this clone: Within the sample, other DNA sequences also encode this same CDR3. The rearrangement links TRBV11-2 to TRBJ1-1; D is uncertain. CDR3 length: 13 residues. Germline-derived CDR1 and CDR2 are SGHAT and FQNNGV. Trimming pared 2 bases from V and 3 bases from J, leaving 7 bases between. This CDR3 reads CASSLSGYTEAFF. CDR3 nucleotides: TGTGCCAGCAGCTTATCCGGATACACTGAAGCTTTCTTT.

The chain carries TRBV3-1 (or the pseudogene TRBV3-2) and TRBJ2-7, with 10 bases fitting TRBD1. Germline CDR1 is LGHDT and CDR2 is YNNKEL (reference sequence). V shed 8 bases and J 3 bases; nucleotides not matched to a gene: 7. The CDR3 covers 14 residues. The DNA of the CDR3 is TGTGCCAGCGCTCCAGGGACAGGGGACTACGAGCAGTACTTC. This sequence encodes CASAPGTGDYEQYF.

The chain joins TRBV9 to TRBJ2-5; D not certain. The V gene lost 0 bases and the J gene lost 2 bases, with 20 bases spanning the gap. Germline CDR1 SGDLS, CDR2 YYNGEE. The CDR3 totals 18 residues. CDR3 nucleotides: TGTGCCAGCAGCGTAGGTAGTTCCCCCTCAATCTATCAAGAGACCCAGTACTTC. Its translation: CASSVGSSPSIYQETQYF.

The CDR3 nucleotides are TGCGCCAGCAGCCAAATCTACGGAGGGTACGAGCAGTACTTC. Protein sequence: CASSQIYGGYEQYF. The gene calls are TRBV4-1 and TRBJ2-7, with TRBD2 as a possible D gene (6 bases). V lost 2 bases, J lost 4 bases, and 12 bases lay in between. This CDR3 contains 14 residues. Germline V gives CDR1 MGHRA, CDR2 YSYEKL.

The chain recombines TRBV27 with TRBJ2-2, with D possibly being TRBD2 (7 bases). The germline V gene encodes CDR1 MNHEY and CDR2 SMNVEV (reference sequence). V was trimmed by 2 bases and J by 0 bases, leaving 10 bases between them. The CDR3 loop spans 16 amino acids. The CDR3 here is CASSLNGGPNTGELFF. In DNA form, the CDR3 reads TGTGCCAGCAGTTTAAACGGGGGGCCGAACACCGGGGAGCTGTTTTTT.

This chain uses TRBV6-1 with TRBJ2-4; D call uncertain. Trimming removed 3 bases at V and 3 bases at J, with 18 bases between. Germline values: CDR1 MNHNS, CDR2 SASEGT. The CDR3 spans 17 residues. DNA for the CDR3: TGTGCCAGCAGTGAGATTCGCCGAGCCTCCGGCAAAAACATTCAGTACTTC. This encodes CASSEIRRASGKNIQYF.

The rearrangement uses TRBV19 and TRBJ2-1; 8 bases match TRBD1. Looked up from germline, CDR1 is LNHDA and CDR2 is SQIVND (reference sequence). This CDR3 is 15 amino acids long. V shed 1 base, J shed 11 bases, and the junction held 10 bases outside the gene matches. CDR3 bases: TGTGCCAGTAGTATAGTGGGACAGGAGTCGAAAAAGCAGTTCTTC. Protein product: CASSIVGQESKKQFF.

The chain recombines TRBV4-1 with TRBJ2-1; D unresolved. The V end lost 1 base, the J end lost 8 bases, and 18 bases lay between the germline ends. This CDR3 spans 16 amino acids. Germline CDR1 is MGHRA and CDR2 is YSYEKL. CDR3 region: CASSQGYGLFKDEQFF. The CDR3 bases are TGCGCCAGCAGCCAAGGTTATGGCCTTTTTAAGGATGAGCAGTTCTTC.

The CDR3 loop reads CASSLQTSNYGYTF. CDR3 nucleotide sequence: TGTGCCAGCAGCTTGCAGACATCTAACTATGGCTACACCTTC. The V gene is TRBV5-5, the J gene TRBJ1-2; D call uncertain. The CDR3 sequence is 14 residues long. Germline V gene sequence: CDR1 SGHKS, CDR2 YYEKEE (reference sequence). The V end was cut by 1 base, the J end by 0 bases, with 7 bases between.

The gene calls are TRBV6-5 and TRBJ2-7, with 8 bases fitting TRBD1. Trimming cost V 6 bases and J 5 bases; bases outside gene matches: 12. The CDR3 is 15 residues long. Per the germline V gene, CDR1 is MNHEY and CDR2 is SVGAGI. CDR3 sequence reads: CASRRRTGRTNEQYF. CDR3 nucleotide sequence: TGTGCCAGCAGACGACGGACAGGGAGAACCAACGAGCAGTACTTC.

This clone was found once. CDR3 bases: TGTGCCAGCAGGACAGAGAAAAGCTCCTACAATGAGCAGTTCTTC. Translating gives CASRTEKSSYNEQFF. The rearrangement links TRBV6-5 to TRBJ2-1, with D possibly matching TRBD1 (5 bases). The V end lost 6 bases, the J end lost 0 bases, and 12 bases lay between the germline ends. The CDR3 is made up of 15 amino acids. CDR1 MNHEY and CDR2 SVGAGI come from the germline V gene.

The rearrangement joins TRBV5-1 to TRBJ1-1; D is ambiguous. The germline V gene encodes CDR1 SGHRS and CDR2 YFSETQ. V was trimmed by 4 bases and J by 3 bases, leaving 10 bases between them. CDR3 length: 13 residues. Here the CDR3 DNA reads TGCGCCAGCAGCCCCACGGGGTACACTGAAGCTTTCTTT. Its translation: CASSPTGYTEAFF.

This chain links TRBV15 with TRBJ2-3; 12 bases agree with TRBD2. Germline-derived CDR1 and CDR2 are LNHNV and YYDKDF (reference sequence). The V gene end was trimmed by 1 base and the J gene end by 3 bases; junction bases not matched to a gene: 8. The CDR3 is 18 residues long. The DNA for the CDR3 is TGTGCCACCAGCAGAGGGGCTAGCGGGGGGGCTTGGACAGATACGCAGTATTTT. Protein: CATSRGASGGAWTDTQYF.

This clone was observed once. This sequence joins TRBV4-1 and TRBJ1-5; the D is unclear. The CDR3 is 15 amino acids. Trimming stripped 0 bases from V and 7 bases from J, with 13 bases between. Per germline, CDR1 MGHRA and CDR2 YSYEKL. The CDR3 loop reads CASSQEEGSGQPQHF. The CDR3 region has the DNA TGCGCCAGCAGCCAAGAGGAGGGTTCGGGGCAGCCCCAGCATTTT.

The chain recombines TRBV19 with TRBJ1-1; no clear D gene. V was cut by 7 bases and J by 7 bases, with 16 bases left in between. The CDR3 has 13 amino acids. Germline CDR1 is LNHDA and CDR2 is SQIVND (reference sequence). The CDR3: CASTWTGPGEAFF. In nucleotides, the CDR3 is TGTGCCAGTACCTGGACTGGCCCCGGTGAAGCTTTCTTT.

The J gene is TRBJ1-4, the V gene TRBV11-2; a possible D gene is TRBD1 (5 bases). Germline-derived CDR1 and CDR2 are SGHAT and FQNNGV. Trimming took off 5 bases at V and 7 bases at J, with 17 bases between the two ends. There are 15 residues in the CDR3. The DNA for the CDR3 is TGTGCCAGCAGCATGGGGACTGGGGTGCGTGAAAAACTGTTTTTT. This codes for CASSMGTGVREKLFF.

The chain combines TRBV15 with TRBJ1-5; D gene unclear. Germline V lookup: CDR1 LNHNV, CDR2 YYDKDF (reference sequence). With 3 bases removed from V and 2 bases from J, the gap between germline ends came to 17 bases. The CDR3 covers 17 residues. Here the CDR3 reads CATSRELRFRGNQPQHF. The DNA of the CDR3 is TGTGCCACCAGCAGGGAACTCAGGTTCCGAGGCAATCAGCCCCAGCATTTT.

V gene TRBV19 combines with J gene TRBJ1-1; tentatively, D is TRBD1 (5 bases). The ends were cut back, 4 bases at V and 0 bases at J, with 18 bases in the middle. This CDR3 has 17 residues. From germline, CDR1 is LNHDA and CDR2 SQIVND (reference sequence). In nucleotides, the CDR3 is TGTGCCAGTAGTACCTCGGGGGAAAGGGCTATGAACACTGAAGCTTTCTTT. It translates to CASSTSGERAMNTEAFF.

This chain joins TRBV10-3 and TRBJ1-5; D gene unclear. The germline V and J ends were trimmed by 3 bases and 7 bases, with 7 bases remaining between them. Germline CDR1 and CDR2: ENHRY and SYGVKD. CDR3 length equals 12 residues. CDR3 residues: CAISDNQQPQHF. The CDR3 DNA follows: TGTGCCATCAGTGACAATCAACAGCCCCAGCATTTT.

This chain joins TRBV9 and TRBJ2-2; unclear D gene. V lost 2 bases to trimming and J lost 5 bases, with 16 bases between them. This CDR3 region has 16 residues. Germline V gives CDR1 SGDLS, CDR2 YYNGEE. This chain's CDR3 is CASSVHLAETTGELFF. CDR3 DNA sequence: TGTGCCAGCAGCGTCCACCTCGCGGAGACGACCGGGGAGCTGTTTTTT.

J is TRBJ2-5 and V is TRBV27; possibly TRBD2 for D (7 bases). Germline V gene sequence: CDR1 MNHEY, CDR2 SMNVEV (reference sequence). Trimming pared 6 bases from V and 7 bases from J, leaving 12 bases between. This CDR3 has 12 residues. CDR3: CASSGGHLTQYF. The CDR3 DNA sequence: TGTGCCAGCAGCGGGGGGCATCTGACCCAGTACTTC.

This chain uses TRBV19 with TRBJ1-5; D perhaps matches TRBD1 (6 bases). This CDR3 has 14 amino acids. Germline CDR1 reads LNHDA; CDR2 reads SQIVND (reference sequence). V was pared by 6 bases and J by 1 base, with 10 bases between. CDR3: CASREGQSNQPQHF. The CDR3 DNA reads as TGTGCCAGTAGAGAAGGACAGAGCAATCAGCCCCAGCATTTT.